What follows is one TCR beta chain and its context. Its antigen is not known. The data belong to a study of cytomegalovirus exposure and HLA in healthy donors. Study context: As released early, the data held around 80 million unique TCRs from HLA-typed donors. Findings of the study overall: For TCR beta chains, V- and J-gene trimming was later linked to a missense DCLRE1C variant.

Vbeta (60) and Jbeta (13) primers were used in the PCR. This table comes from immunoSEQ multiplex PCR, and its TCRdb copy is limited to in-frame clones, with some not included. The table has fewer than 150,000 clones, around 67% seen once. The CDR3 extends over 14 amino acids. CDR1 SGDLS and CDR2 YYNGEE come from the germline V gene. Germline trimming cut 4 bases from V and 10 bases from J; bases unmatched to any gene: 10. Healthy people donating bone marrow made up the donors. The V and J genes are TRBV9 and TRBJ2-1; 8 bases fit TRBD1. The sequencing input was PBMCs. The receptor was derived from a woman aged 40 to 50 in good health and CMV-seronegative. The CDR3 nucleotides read TGTGCCAGCAGCTTGGGGCAGGGGGCATGGGAGCAGTTCTTC. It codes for CASSLGQGAWEQFF.